Below are 5 T cell receptor beta chains sequenced from a single sample in a study of T cell repertoires in cytomegalovirus infection. TCRdb passed the reads through MiXCR, listing each CDR3 protein once. The top ten hold just over 30% of the sample, which has more than 150,000 distinct CDR3 sequences, 28% seen once. Sequencing input: PBMCs. The receptors come from a human donor in good health (CMV status not recorded). Some clones in this sample may be carry-over from other donors' samples.

This clonotype appeared a few times. The rearrangement joins TRBV2 to TRBJ1-1, with D unresolved. The germline gives CDR1 SNHLY, CDR2 FYNNEI. V lost 4 bases to trimming and J lost 3 bases, with 9 bases between them. The CDR3 loop spans 13 amino acids. CDR3 sequence reads: CASSGYMYTEAFF. CDR3 DNA: TGTGCCAGCAGTGGCTATATGTACACTGAAGCTTTCTTT.

This clonotype was picked up many times. The rearrangement joins TRBV7-2 to TRBJ1-5; a possible D gene is TRBD1 (6 bases). V lost 5 bases to trimming and J lost 1 base, with 15 bases between them. Germline V gene data show CDR1 as SGHTA and CDR2 as FQGNSA. The CDR3 spans 16 residues. As DNA, the CDR3 is TGTGCCAGCAGCGGGGGGGGGAGGGGGAGCAATCAGCCCCAGCATTTT. Its translation: CASSGGGRGSNQPQHF.

Only a few counts were recorded for this clonotype. The CDR3 nucleotides read TGTGCCAGCAGCCAAAGGTGGACACCCGGGGAGCTGTTTTTT. Protein: CASSQRWTPGELFF. The chain employs TRBV6-2 or TRBV6-3 and TRBJ2-2; D might be TRBD1 (5 bases). The V end lost 6 bases, the J end lost 6 bases, and 14 bases lay between the germline ends. The CDR3 has 14 residues. Germline V lookup: CDR1 MNHEY, CDR2 SVGEGT.

This clonotype was counted ten times or more. The chain links TRBV7-6 to TRBJ1-4; D call uncertain. The CDR3 consists of 12 residues. Trimming removed 1 base at V and 8 bases at J, with 5 bases between. The germline CDR1 and CDR2 sequences are SGHVS and FNYEAQ. The CDR3 nucleotides read TGTGCCAGCAGCTTAGACCAGGAAAAACTGTTTTTT. This gives the protein CASSLDQEKLFF.

The chain joins TRBV19 to TRBJ1-1, with D unclear. The length of the CDR3 is 12 residues. The germline V and J ends were trimmed by 9 bases and 6 bases, with 14 bases remaining between them. Germline values: CDR1 LNHDA, CDR2 SQIVND (reference sequence). The CDR3 DNA reads TGTGCCAGCGTCCTCGGATCCTCTGAAGCTTTCTTT. This encodes CASVLGSSEAFF.